The 6 T cell receptor beta chains listed next were all sequenced from one sample in a study of blood T cell repertoires in COVID-19 (dated by TCRdb to between 2020 and 2021). The library was built by means of the immunoSEQ multiplex PCR assay. TCRdb's version of the immuneACCESS table is confined to in-frame rearrangements and falls short of the full clone set. An unresolved V gene accounts for under half of the shortfall where checked; the remainder is of unknown origin. The sample table shows approximately 220,000 clones, and approximately 82% are seen once. Clones ranked in the top ten supply 7% to 10% of the sample. Specimen: peripheral blood. These receptors originate from a woman in her fifties or sixties with acute or convalescent COVID-19.

This clone occurred once. The chain uses TRBV5-1 and TRBJ2-5; 9 positions match TRBD1. Germline V gene data show CDR1 as SGHRS and CDR2 as YFSETQ. The V and J ends lost 2 bases and 3 bases, in that order; junction bases with no gene match: 11. This CDR3 has 17 amino acids. The chain's CDR3 is CASSFGGTGRVKETQYF. DNA for the CDR3: TGCGCCAGCAGCTTCGGTGGGACAGGGAGAGTTAAAGAGACCCAGTACTTC.

This clone was counted at least ten times. This sequence joins TRBV19 and TRBJ2-1; D perhaps matches TRBD2 (6 bases). CDR1 is LNHDA and CDR2 is SQIVND in the germline V gene (reference sequence). Trimming left V 5 bases short and J 7 bases short, with 18 bases between. This CDR3 is built from 15 residues. The CDR3 coding sequence is TGTGCCAGTAGTCCCGACCCGGGGGTCGGGAATGAGCAGTTCTTC. Translating it yields CASSPDPGVGNEQFF.

The chain combines TRBV3-1 (or the pseudogene TRBV3-2) with TRBJ2-5; 8 bases align to TRBD2. Germline CDR1 and CDR2: LGHDT and YNNKEL (reference sequence). Unmatched junction bases numbered 8, after V lost 3 bases and J lost 5 bases. CDR3 length: 15 residues. The CDR3 sequence: CASSQDGRAGETQYF. The CDR3 bases are TGTGCCAGCAGCCAGGACGGGAGGGCGGGTGAGACCCAGTACTTC.

V and J are TRBV2 and TRBJ2-2; 9 bases fit TRBD1. V was clipped by 3 bases and J by 4 bases; unmatched bases: 3. Germline V lookup: CDR1 SNHLY, CDR2 FYNNEI. There are 15 residues in the CDR3. The CDR3 nucleotides are TGTGCCAGCAGTGAGAGGACAGGGGTCACCGGGGAGCTGTTTTTT. Encoded protein: CASSERTGVTGELFF. The complete variable domain, with remaining parts taken from reference TRBV2 and TRBJ2-2, reads EPEVTQTPSHQVTQMGQEVILRCVPISNHLYFYWYRQILGQKVEFLVSFYNNEISEKSEIFDDQFSVERPDGSNFTLKIRSTKLEDSAMYFCASSERTGVTGELFFGEGSRLTVL.

The chain has TRBV10-3 and TRBJ2-7, with D possibly matching TRBD2 (5 bases). Trimming took 10 bases from V and 3 from J, leaving 22 bases between them. CDR3 length: 15 residues. Germline-derived CDR1 and CDR2 are ENHRY and SYGVKD. CDR3 in DNA: TGTGCCACCGCCTCACTAGGAACCATAAACTACGAGCAGTACTTC. Its protein is CATASLGTINYEQYF.

The chain couples TRBV19 to TRBJ1-1, with a weak D call TRBD1 (6 bases). V gave up 3 bases and J gave up 2 bases, with 13 bases separating them. Germline CDR1 and CDR2: LNHDA and SQIVND (reference sequence). CDR3 size: 15 residues. The CDR3 nucleotides are TGTGCCAGTAGTATTGGATACAGGGCCAACACTGAAGCTTTCTTT. It is translated as CASSIGYRANTEAFF.